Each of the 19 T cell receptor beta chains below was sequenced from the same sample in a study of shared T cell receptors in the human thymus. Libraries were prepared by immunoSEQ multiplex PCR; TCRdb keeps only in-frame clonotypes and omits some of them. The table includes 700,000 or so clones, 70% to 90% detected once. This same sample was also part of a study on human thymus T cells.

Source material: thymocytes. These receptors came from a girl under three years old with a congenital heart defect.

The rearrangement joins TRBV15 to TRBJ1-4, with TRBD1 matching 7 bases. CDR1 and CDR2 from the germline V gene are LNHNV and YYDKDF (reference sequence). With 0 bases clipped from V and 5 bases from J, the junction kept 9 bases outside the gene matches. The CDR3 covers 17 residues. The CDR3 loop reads CATSRDSTRGLNEKLFF. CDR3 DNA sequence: TGTGCCACCAGCAGAGATTCTACCAGGGGGTTAAATGAAAAACTGTTTTTT.

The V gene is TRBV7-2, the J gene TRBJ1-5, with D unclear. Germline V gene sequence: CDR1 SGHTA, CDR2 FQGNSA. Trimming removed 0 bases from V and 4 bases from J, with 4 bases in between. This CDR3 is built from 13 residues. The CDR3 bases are TGTGCCAGCAGCTTAGCAGCAAATCAGCCCCAGCATTTT. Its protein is CASSLAANQPQHF.

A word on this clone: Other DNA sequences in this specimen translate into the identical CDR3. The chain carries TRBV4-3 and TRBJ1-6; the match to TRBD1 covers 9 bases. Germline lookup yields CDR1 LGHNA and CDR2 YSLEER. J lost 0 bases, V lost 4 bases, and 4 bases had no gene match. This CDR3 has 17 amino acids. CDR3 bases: TGCGCCAGCAGCCGGGACAGGGTTAGCTCCTATAATTCACCCCTCCACTTT. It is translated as CASSRDRVSSYNSPLHF.

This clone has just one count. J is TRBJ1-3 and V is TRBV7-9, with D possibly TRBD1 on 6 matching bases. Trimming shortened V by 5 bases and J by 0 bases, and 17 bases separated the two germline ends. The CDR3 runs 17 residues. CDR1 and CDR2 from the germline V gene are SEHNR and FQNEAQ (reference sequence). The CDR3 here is CASSDSPGHSSGNTIYF. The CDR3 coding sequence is TGTGCCAGCAGCGACAGTCCGGGACACAGCTCTGGAAACACCATATATTTT.

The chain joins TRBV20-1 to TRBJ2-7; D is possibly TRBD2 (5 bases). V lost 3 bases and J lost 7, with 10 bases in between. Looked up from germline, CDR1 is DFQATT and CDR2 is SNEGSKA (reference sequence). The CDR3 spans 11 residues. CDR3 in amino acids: CSASEGKEQYF. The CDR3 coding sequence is TGCAGTGCTAGCGAGGGCAAGGAGCAGTACTTC.

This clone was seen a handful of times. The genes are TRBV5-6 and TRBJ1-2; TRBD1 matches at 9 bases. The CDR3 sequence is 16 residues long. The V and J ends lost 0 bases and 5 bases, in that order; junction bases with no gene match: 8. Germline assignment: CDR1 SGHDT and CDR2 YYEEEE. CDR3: CASSLVGTGRRYGYTF. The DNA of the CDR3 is TGTGCCAGCAGCTTGGTAGGGACAGGGAGAAGGTATGGCTACACCTTC.

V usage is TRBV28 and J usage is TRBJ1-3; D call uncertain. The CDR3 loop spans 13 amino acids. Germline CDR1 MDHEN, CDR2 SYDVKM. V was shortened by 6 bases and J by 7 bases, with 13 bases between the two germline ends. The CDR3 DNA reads TGTGCCAGCAGCCCCACTGAGAGGAACACCATATATTTT. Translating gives CASSPTERNTIYF.

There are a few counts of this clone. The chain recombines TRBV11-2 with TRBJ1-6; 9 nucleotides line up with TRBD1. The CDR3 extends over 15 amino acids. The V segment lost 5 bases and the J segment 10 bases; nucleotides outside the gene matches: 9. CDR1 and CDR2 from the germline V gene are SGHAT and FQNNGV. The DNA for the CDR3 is TGTGCCAGCAGCCTACCGGACAGGGGCGGGTCACCCCTCCACTTT. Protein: CASSLPDRGGSPLHF.

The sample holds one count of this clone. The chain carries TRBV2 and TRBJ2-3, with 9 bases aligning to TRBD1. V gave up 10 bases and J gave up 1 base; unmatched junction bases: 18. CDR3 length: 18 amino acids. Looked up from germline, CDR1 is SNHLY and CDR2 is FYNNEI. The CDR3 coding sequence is TGTGCCAAACTGCTGGGGGACAGGGCAGTTGGGGGCACAGATACGCAGTATTTT. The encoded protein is CAKLLGDRAVGGTDTQYF. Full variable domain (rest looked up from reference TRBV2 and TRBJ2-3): EPEVTQTPSHQVTQMGQEVILRCVPISNHLYFYWYRQILGQKVEFLVSFYNNEISEKSEIFDDQFSVERPDGSNFTLKIRSTKLEDSAMYFCAKLLGDRAVGGTDTQYFGPGTRLTVL.

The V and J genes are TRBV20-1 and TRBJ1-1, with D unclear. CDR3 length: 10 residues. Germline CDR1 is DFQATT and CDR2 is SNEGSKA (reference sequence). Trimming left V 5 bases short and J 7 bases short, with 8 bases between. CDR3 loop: CSALSDEAFF. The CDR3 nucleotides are TGCAGTGCTTTGTCAGATGAAGCTTTCTTT.

As DNA, the CDR3 is TGTGCCAGCAGCCCTAGAGGGGACTTAACCGATTGGCACACTGAAGCTTTCTTT. It codes for CASSPRGDLTDWHTEAFF. The rearrangement uses TRBV11-2 and TRBJ1-1; D possibly corresponds to TRBD1 (5 bases). This CDR3 is 18 amino acids long. The germline gives CDR1 SGHAT, CDR2 FQNNGV. The V end was cut by 5 bases, the J end by 3 bases, with 25 bases between.

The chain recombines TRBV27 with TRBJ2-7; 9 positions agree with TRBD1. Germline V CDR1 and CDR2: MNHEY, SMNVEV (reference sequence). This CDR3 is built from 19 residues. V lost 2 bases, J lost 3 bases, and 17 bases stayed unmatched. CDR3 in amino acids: CASSLGTGSSNSFNYEQYF. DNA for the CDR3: TGTGCCAGCAGTTTAGGGACAGGGAGTAGTAATTCCTTCAACTACGAGCAGTACTTC.

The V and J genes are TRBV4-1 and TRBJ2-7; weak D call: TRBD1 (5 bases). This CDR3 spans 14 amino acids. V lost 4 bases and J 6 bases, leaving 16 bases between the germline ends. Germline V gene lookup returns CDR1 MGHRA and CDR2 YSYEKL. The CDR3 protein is CASSPEGAAREQYF. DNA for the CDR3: TGCGCCAGCAGCCCCGAAGGGGCCGCTCGCGAGCAGTACTTC.

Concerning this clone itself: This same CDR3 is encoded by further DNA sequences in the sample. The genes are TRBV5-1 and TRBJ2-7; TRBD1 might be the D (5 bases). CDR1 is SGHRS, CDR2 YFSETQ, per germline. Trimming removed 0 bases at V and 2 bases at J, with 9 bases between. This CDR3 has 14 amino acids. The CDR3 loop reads CASSLGRGPYEQYF. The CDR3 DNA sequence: TGCGCCAGCAGCTTGGGTAGGGGTCCCTACGAGCAGTACTTC.

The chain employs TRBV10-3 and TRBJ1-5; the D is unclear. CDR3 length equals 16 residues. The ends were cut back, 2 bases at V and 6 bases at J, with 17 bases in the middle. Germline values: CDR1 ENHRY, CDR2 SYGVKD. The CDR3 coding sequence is TGTGCCATCAGTGAGAAGAAAGCCGGGGAGAGTCAGCCCCAGCATTTT. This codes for CAISEKKAGESQPQHF.

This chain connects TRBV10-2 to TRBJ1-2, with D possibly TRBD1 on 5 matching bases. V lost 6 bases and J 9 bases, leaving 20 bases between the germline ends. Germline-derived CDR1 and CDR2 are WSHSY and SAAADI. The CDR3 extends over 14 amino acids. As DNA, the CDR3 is TGCGCCAGCAGCTCAGACAGTCTGTCTTCGAGCTACACCTTC. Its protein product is CASSSDSLSSSYTF.

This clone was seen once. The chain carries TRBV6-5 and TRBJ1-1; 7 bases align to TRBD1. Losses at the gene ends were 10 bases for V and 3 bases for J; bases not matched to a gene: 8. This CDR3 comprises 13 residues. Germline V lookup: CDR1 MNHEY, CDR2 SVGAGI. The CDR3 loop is CATHGQDHTEAFF. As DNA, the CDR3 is TGTGCCACTCACGGACAGGATCACACTGAAGCTTTCTTT.

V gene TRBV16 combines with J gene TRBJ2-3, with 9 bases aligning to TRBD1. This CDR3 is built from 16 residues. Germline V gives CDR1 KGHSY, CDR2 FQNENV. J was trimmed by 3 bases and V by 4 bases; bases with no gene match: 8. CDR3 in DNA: TGTGCCAGCAGCCGGGGGACAGGGAACGAAACAGATACGCAGTATTTT. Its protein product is CASSRGTGNETDTQYF.

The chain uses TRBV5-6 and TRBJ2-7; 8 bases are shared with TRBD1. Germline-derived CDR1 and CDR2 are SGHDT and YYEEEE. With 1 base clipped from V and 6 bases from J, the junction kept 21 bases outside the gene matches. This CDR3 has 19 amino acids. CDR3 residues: CASSLLMIGQGQSVAEQYF. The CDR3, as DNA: TGTGCCAGCAGCTTGCTCATGATCGGACAGGGACAGTCGGTTGCCGAGCAGTACTTC.